A single sample is the source of the 11 T cell receptor beta chains below, sequenced in a study of beta chain features in type 1 diabetes. Reverse transcription of all isolated RNA meant that expressed TCRB transcripts were sequenced. Sequencing was performed with immunoSEQ multiplex PCR; in TCRdb, only in-frame clones are kept and a portion is missing. The sample has roughly 450,000 clones; approximately 15% are singletons. Sequenced material: naive CD4+ T cells from blood. The source of these receptors is a man aged 25 to 40 in good health.

The chain uses TRBV9 and TRBJ1-4; weak D call: TRBD1 (6 bases). Trimming pared 2 bases from V and 7 bases from J, leaving 15 bases between. Germline assignment: CDR1 SGDLS and CDR2 YYNGEE. The CDR3 contains 15 residues. The CDR3 DNA sequence: TGTGCCAGCAGCGTGACCGCAGGGGCGGTTGAAAAACTGTTTTTT. It encodes CASSVTAGAVEKLFF.

There are a few counts of this clone. The V call is TRBV7-9, the J call TRBJ1-2; 8 bases align to TRBD1. CDR1 and CDR2 (germline): SEHNR, FQNEAQ (reference sequence). Germline trimming cut 5 bases from V and 4 bases from J; bases unmatched to any gene: 6. The CDR3 has 14 amino acids. CDR3 nucleotide sequence: TGTGCCAGCAGCAGCCAGGGGGCCGGCTATGGCTACACCTTC. This encodes CASSSQGAGYGYTF.

The V call is TRBV27, the J call TRBJ1-1; 10 bases are a match to TRBD1. Trimming at V came to 2 bases and at J to 4 bases, leaving 1 base not matched to a gene. This CDR3 has 14 residues. In germline, CDR1 is MNHEY, CDR2 SMNVEV (reference sequence). CDR3 coding DNA: TGTGCCAGCAGTTTACGGGACAGGGGCACTGAAGCTTTCTTT. Protein: CASSLRDRGTEAFF.

This clone has more than one count but fewer than ten. The chain links TRBV13 to TRBJ1-2; D uncertain. The V gene lost 4 bases and the J gene lost 4 bases, with 10 bases spanning the gap. Germline V gives CDR1 PRHDT, CDR2 FYEKMQ (reference sequence). The CDR3 covers 13 residues. CDR3 DNA: TGTGCCAGCAGCTCGAGAACGGCCTATGGCTACACCTTC. It yields the protein CASSSRTAYGYTF.

This clone was seen more than once but under ten times. This chain connects TRBV5-1 to TRBJ2-4; D not resolved. The germline V gene has CDR1 SGHRS and CDR2 YFSETQ. The CDR3 length is 13 residues. Trimming pared 7 bases from V and 14 bases from J, leaving 22 bases between. The CDR3 sequence: CASLLEQYPPEYF. The DNA for the CDR3 is TGCGCCAGCCTTCTCGAGCAGTATCCCCCTGAGTACTTC.

V gene TRBV7-2 combines with J gene TRBJ2-1; 7 bases map to TRBD1. V lost 2 bases, J lost 9 bases, and 7 bases stayed unmatched. Germline V gene sequence: CDR1 SGHTA, CDR2 FQGNSA. The CDR3 totals 14 residues. CDR3 amino acids: CASSLMDRLGEQFF. The CDR3 DNA follows: TGTGCCAGCAGCTTAATGGACAGGTTAGGTGAGCAGTTCTTC.

The J gene is TRBJ1-2, the V gene TRBV18, with D hard to call. V was clipped by 3 bases and J by 3 bases, with 17 bases between them. The CDR3 totals 16 residues. The V gene's germline CDR1 is KGHSH and CDR2 LQKENI. CDR3 in amino acids: CASSPGSEIGHYGYTF. The CDR3 nucleotides read TGTGCCAGCTCACCGGGGAGCGAAATCGGACACTATGGCTACACCTTC.

The chain combines TRBV9 with TRBJ2-5; 9 bases map to TRBD2. The V gene end was trimmed by 4 bases and the J gene end by 5 bases; junction bases not matched to a gene: 9. The CDR3 length is 15 residues. Per germline, CDR1 SGDLS and CDR2 YYNGEE. This CDR3 is CASSTRGGLRETQYF. The CDR3 region has the DNA TGTGCCAGCAGCACGCGGGGGGGCCTCAGGGAGACCCAGTACTTC.

There are a few counts of this clone. As DNA, the CDR3 is TGTGCCAGCAGCTCCGGACTAGCGTCCTACAATGAGCAGTTCTTC. This codes for CASSSGLASYNEQFF. The chain combines TRBV7-8 with TRBJ2-1; 9 bases agree with TRBD2. Looked up from germline, CDR1 is SGHVS and CDR2 is FQNEAQ. Trimming took 4 bases from V and 1 from J; bases not matched to a gene: 2. The CDR3 length is 15 residues.

This clone has more than one count but fewer than ten. V gene TRBV7-9 combines with J gene TRBJ1-1, with TRBD1 matching over 8 bases. The V segment lost 11 bases and the J segment 1 base; nucleotides outside the gene matches: 6. From germline, CDR1 is SEHNR and CDR2 FQNEAQ (reference sequence). The CDR3 extends over 13 amino acids. This chain's CDR3 is CAQADRGNTEAFF. The DNA of the CDR3 is TGTGCCCAGGCCGACAGGGGGAACACTGAAGCTTTCTTT.

This clone was detected a few times. The V and J genes are TRBV14 and TRBJ2-3, with 10 bases matching TRBD1. The V and J ends lost 5 bases and 3 bases, in that order; junction bases with no gene match: 5. Germline V gives CDR1 SGHDN, CDR2 FVKESK. CDR3 size: 15 residues. DNA of the CDR3: TGTGCCAGCAGCGTCAGGACAGGGGGTACAGATACGCAGTATTTT. Translation: CASSVRTGGTDTQYF.